The 23 T cell receptor beta chains given below trace back to one sample, sequenced in a study of identical twins. TCRdb ran MiXCR on the 5' RACE reads and lists one entry per CDR3 protein. The table has under 900,000 distinct CDR3 sequences, around 12% seen once. This same sample was also part of a study on yellow fever vaccine responses in identical twins.

What was sequenced was PBMCs. The receptors originated from a woman under 30 in good health.

This clonotype was seen more than once but under ten times. The rearrangement links TRBV29-1 to TRBJ1-1, with TRBD1 identical over 7 bases. V gave up 7 bases and J gave up 1 base; unmatched junction bases: 6. CDR3 length: 13 amino acids. CDR1 and CDR2 from the germline V gene are SQVTM and ANQGSEA. As DNA, the CDR3 is TGCAGCGCACGACCAGGGGGGAACACTGAAGCTTTCTTT. As protein: CSARPGGNTEAFF.

This clonotype occurred a few times. The chain has TRBV3-1 and TRBJ2-3; possibly TRBD1 for D (5 bases). Germline CDR1 is LGHDT and CDR2 is YNNKEL (reference sequence). The CDR3 totals 14 residues. V was cut by 2 bases and J by 3 bases, with 9 bases left in between. The CDR3 sequence: CASSQSYRTDTQYF. In nucleotides, the CDR3 is TGTGCCAGCAGCCAATCCTACAGGACAGATACGCAGTATTTT.

This clonotype was seen more than once but under ten times. Written as DNA, the CDR3 is TGTGCCAGCAGCTTAGCAGGGTGGGAGACCCAGTACTTC. As protein: CASSLAGWETQYF. J is TRBJ2-5 and V is TRBV7-2, with unresolved D. The V gene lost 0 bases and the J gene lost 5 bases, with 7 bases spanning the gap. Germline V gene sequence: CDR1 SGHTA, CDR2 FQGNSA. CDR3 size: 13 residues.

V is TRBV7-8 and J is TRBJ2-4; TRBD2 aligns across 9 bases. Per the germline V gene, CDR1 is SGHVS and CDR2 is FQNEAQ. Losses at the gene ends were 1 base for V and 5 bases for J; bases not matched to a gene: 6. CDR3 length equals 16 residues. The CDR3 spells CASSLEVAGEENIQYF. The CDR3 DNA reads as TGTGCCAGCAGCTTAGAGGTAGCGGGAGAAGAAAACATTCAGTACTTC.

The V call is TRBV12-3 or TRBV12-4, the J call TRBJ1-1; D is possibly TRBD1 (5 bases). Between the trimmed V and J ends, which lost 6 bases and 6 bases, there was a span of 11 bases. There are 12 residues in the CDR3. In DNA, the CDR3 is TGTGCCAGCAGAAGCCCAGGGCCTGAAGCTTTCTTT. Translating it yields CASRSPGPEAFF.

The sample holds a few counts of this clonotype. A much larger clone lies one base from this, so it may be a read error. The rearrangement uses TRBV7-9 and TRBJ1-1; 10 bases map to TRBD1. The trim removed 5 bases at V and 5 bases at J, leaving 5 bases unmatched. Per germline, CDR1 SEHNR and CDR2 FQNEAQ (reference sequence). The CDR3 totals 14 residues. The CDR3 nucleotides read TGTGCCAGCAGCGCGGGACAGGGGAGGACTGAAGCTTTCTTT. This gives the protein CASSAGQGRTEAFF.

This clonotype was observed a handful of times. The chain links TRBV2 to TRBJ1-1; perhaps TRBD1 as D (6 bases). CDR1 is SNHLY and CDR2 is FYNNEI in the germline V gene. Trimming took 5 bases from V and 1 from J, leaving 11 bases between them. The CDR3 sequence is 14 residues long. CDR3 bases: TGTGCCAGCAGTATCCCGACAGGGAACACTGAAGCTTTCTTT. Translation: CASSIPTGNTEAFF.

This clonotype was observed many times. The chain carries TRBV20-1 and TRBJ1-2, with D tentatively TRBD1 (5 bases). Trimming removed 6 bases at V and 1 base at J, with 15 bases between. Germline values: CDR1 DFQATT, CDR2 SNEGSKA (reference sequence). CDR3 size: 14 residues. This CDR3 is CSAAGTEHNYGYTF. The CDR3, as DNA: TGCAGTGCCGCCGGGACGGAGCATAACTATGGCTACACCTTC.

The chain carries TRBV24-1 and TRBJ1-1; no firm D call. Trimming took off 2 bases at V and 7 bases at J, with 10 bases between the two ends. The CDR3 has 13 residues. From germline, CDR1 is KGHDR and CDR2 SFDVKD. CDR3 in amino acids: CATSDSGSGEAFF. The CDR3 DNA is TGTGCCACCAGTGATTCAGGATCCGGTGAAGCTTTCTTT.

This chain connects TRBV11-2 to TRBJ2-3; D is uncertain. This CDR3 has 16 amino acids. Trimming cost V 8 bases and J 0 bases, with 18 bases left between them. Germline-derived CDR1 and CDR2 are SGHAT and FQNNGV. CDR3 DNA: TGTGCCAGCGTCGGCCGGGCCAGCCCAAGCACAGATACGCAGTATTTT. Residues: CASVGRASPSTDTQYF.

The chain links TRBV10-1 to TRBJ1-5; D gene uncertain. Looked up from germline, CDR1 is WNHNN and CDR2 is SYGVQD (reference sequence). The CDR3 is 14 residues long. Trimming removed 3 bases from V and 3 bases from J, with 9 bases in between. CDR3 region: CASSDEGLNQPQHF. CDR3 in DNA: TGCGCCAGCAGTGACGAAGGGCTCAATCAGCCCCAGCATTTT.

V and J are TRBV5-1 and TRBJ2-5, with 7 bases lining up with TRBD1. CDR1 SGHRS and CDR2 YFSETQ come from the germline V gene. V gave up 0 bases and J gave up 0 bases; unmatched junction bases: 5. The CDR3 has 16 amino acids. The CDR3 region is CASSLEGALYQETQYF. The CDR3 DNA is TGCGCCAGCAGCTTGGAGGGGGCCTTGTACCAAGAGACCCAGTACTTC.

This clonotype was seen a few times. This chain joins TRBV13 and TRBJ2-7, with 7 bases identical to TRBD1. The CDR3 runs 14 residues. Germline CDR1 is PRHDT and CDR2 is FYEKMQ (reference sequence). V was pared by 5 bases and J by 6 bases, with 10 bases of the junction left unmatched. The CDR3 DNA reads TGTGCCAGCAGCCAGAGGACAGGTCGACCCGAGCAGTACTTC. Translation: CASSQRTGRPEQYF.

This clonotype was found a few times. The chain combines TRBV29-1 with TRBJ1-1; D remains ambiguous. CDR3 size: 15 residues. Germline CDR1 SQVTM, CDR2 ANQGSEA. V lost 5 bases and J 1 base, leaving 17 bases between the germline ends. CDR3 nucleotide sequence: TGCAGCGTTTTAAACCACTTGGGCGCGAACACTGAAGCTTTCTTT. Amino acid sequence: CSVLNHLGANTEAFF.

This clonotype has at least ten counts. This rearrangement joins TRBV12-3 or TRBV12-4 to TRBJ2-5, with unresolved D. The V and J ends lost 5 bases and 2 bases respectively, with 6 bases between them. This CDR3 comprises 12 residues. The CDR3 region is CASSPVQETQYF. The CDR3 DNA reads as TGTGCCAGCAGTCCAGTTCAAGAGACCCAGTACTTC.

This clonotype came up a few times. The chain links TRBV5-1 to TRBJ2-3, with D tentatively TRBD2 (5 bases). This CDR3 spans 17 amino acids. The germline CDR1 and CDR2 sequences are SGHRS and YFSETQ. Trimming took off 4 bases at V and 0 bases at J, with 18 bases between the two ends. CDR3 sequence reads: CASSRGSSPSSTDTQYF. The CDR3 nucleotides are TGCGCCAGCAGCCGAGGATCTAGCCCGTCTAGCACAGATACGCAGTATTTT.

The chain employs TRBV28 and TRBJ2-1, with D possibly matching TRBD2 (6 bases). The V gene lost 6 bases and the J gene lost 2 bases, with 11 bases spanning the gap. The CDR3 length is 14 residues. Germline V gene lookup returns CDR1 MDHEN and CDR2 SYDVKM. CDR3 protein: CASSGGATYNEQFF. CDR3 sequence (DNA): TGTGCCAGCAGCGGAGGGGCCACCTACAATGAGCAGTTCTTC.

The chain couples TRBV4-1 to TRBJ2-1; D uncertain. Trimming removed 1 base at V and 0 bases at J, with 19 bases between. The CDR3 is 19 residues long. Germline lookup yields CDR1 MGHRA and CDR2 YSYEKL. The CDR3 loop reads CASSQVRMTRSLSYNEQFF. In DNA form, the CDR3 reads TGCGCCAGCAGCCAAGTCCGTATGACTCGTTCGCTCTCCTACAATGAGCAGTTCTTC.

There are a few counts of this clonotype. The rearrangement links TRBV3-1 to TRBJ1-5; no clear D gene. The length of the CDR3 is 13 residues. V was cut by 4 bases and J by 3 bases, with 7 bases left in between. The germline CDR1 and CDR2 sequences are LGHDT and YNNKEL (reference sequence). In DNA form, the CDR3 reads TGTGCCAGCAGCCCTAATACCAATCAGCCCCAGCATTTT. It specifies CASSPNTNQPQHF. The complete variable domain, with remaining parts taken from reference TRBV3-1 and TRBJ1-5, reads DTAVSQTPKYLVTQMGNDKSIKCEQNLGHDTMYWYKQDSKKFLKIMFSYNNKELIINETVPNRFSPKSPDKAHLNLHINSLELGDSAVYFCASSPNTNQPQHFGDGTRLSIL.

This clonotype was observed a few times. This chain connects TRBV12-3 or TRBV12-4 to TRBJ2-4; possible D gene TRBD2, 5 bases. The CDR3 spans 18 residues. V was trimmed by 5 bases and J by 6 bases, leaving 26 bases between them. As DNA, the CDR3 is TGTGCCAGCAGTCCCGGTGGAGGTAGCAGGAGAGGTGGAAACATTCAGTACTTC. This encodes CASSPGGGSRRGGNIQYF.

This clonotype has only a few counts. The gene calls are TRBV11-2 and TRBJ2-7; 9 positions match TRBD2. Trimming removed 1 base from V and 4 bases from J; junction bases left unmatched: 14. The CDR3 is 18 amino acids. Germline CDR1 is SGHAT and CDR2 is FQNNGV. CDR3 coding DNA: TGTGCCAGCAGCTTAGTGGCGGGTTGGGCTAGCGGGAAGTACGAGCAGTACTTC. This encodes CASSLVAGWASGKYEQYF.

This clonotype appeared many times. The gene calls are TRBV4-1 and TRBJ1-5; D gene ambiguous. Germline lookup yields CDR1 MGHRA and CDR2 YSYEKL. CDR3 length: 17 residues. V lost 3 bases and J lost 5, with 20 bases in between. CDR3 DNA: TGCGCCAGCAGCCAGCCTACTGGCCCTTTACACGATCAGCCCCAGCATTTT. Its protein product is CASSQPTGPLHDQPQHF.

The gene calls are TRBV6-1 and TRBJ2-1; possibly TRBD2 for D (6 bases). CDR3 length: 13 amino acids. Germline V gene lookup returns CDR1 MNHNS and CDR2 SASEGT. The V gene lost 6 bases and the J gene lost 6 bases, with 12 bases spanning the gap. The CDR3 DNA follows: TGTGCCAGCAGGCCCGGAGCGGGCAATGAGCAGTTCTTC. Its protein product is CASRPGAGNEQFF.